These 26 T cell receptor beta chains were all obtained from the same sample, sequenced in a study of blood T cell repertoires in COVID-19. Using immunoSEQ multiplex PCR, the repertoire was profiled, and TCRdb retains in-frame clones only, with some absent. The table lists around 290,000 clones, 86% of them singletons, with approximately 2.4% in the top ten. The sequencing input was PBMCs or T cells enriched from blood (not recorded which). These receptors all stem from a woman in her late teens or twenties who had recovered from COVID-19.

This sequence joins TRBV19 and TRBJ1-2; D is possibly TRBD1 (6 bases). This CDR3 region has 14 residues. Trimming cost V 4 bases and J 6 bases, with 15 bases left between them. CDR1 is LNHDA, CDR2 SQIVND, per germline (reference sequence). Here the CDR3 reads CASSTRGGADGYTF. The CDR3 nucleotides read TGTGCCAGTAGTACCCGGGGGGGGGCCGATGGCTACACCTTC. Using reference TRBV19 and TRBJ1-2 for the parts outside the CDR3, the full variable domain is DGGITQSPKYLFRKEGQNVTLSCEQNLNHDAMYWYRQDPGQGLRLIYYSQIVNDFQKGDIAEGYSVSREKKESFPLTVTSAQKNPTAFYLCASSTRGGADGYTFGSGTRLTVV.

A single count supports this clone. The CDR3 bases are TGTGCCAGCAGAAGCAACAGGGAGTCAAATAGTGAAGCTTTCTTT. Its protein product is CASRSNRESNSEAFF. This chain links TRBV28 with TRBJ1-1; a weak D match, TRBD1 (6 bases). This CDR3 region has 15 residues. Germline lookup yields CDR1 MDHEN and CDR2 SYDVKM. Trimming left V 6 bases short and J 7 bases short, with 21 bases between.

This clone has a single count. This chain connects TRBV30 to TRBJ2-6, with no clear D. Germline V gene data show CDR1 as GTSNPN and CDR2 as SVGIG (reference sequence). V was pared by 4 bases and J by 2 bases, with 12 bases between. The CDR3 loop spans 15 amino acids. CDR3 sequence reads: CAWNQPRPGANVLTF. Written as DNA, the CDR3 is TGTGCCTGGAACCAACCGAGGCCTGGGGCCAACGTCCTGACTTTC.

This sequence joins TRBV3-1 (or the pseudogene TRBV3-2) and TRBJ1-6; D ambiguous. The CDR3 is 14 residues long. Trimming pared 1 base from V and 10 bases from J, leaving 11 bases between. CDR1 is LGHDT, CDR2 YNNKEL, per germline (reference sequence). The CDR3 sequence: CASSQVSFGSPLHF. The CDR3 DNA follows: TGTGCCAGCAGCCAAGTTTCGTTTGGCTCACCCCTCCACTTT.

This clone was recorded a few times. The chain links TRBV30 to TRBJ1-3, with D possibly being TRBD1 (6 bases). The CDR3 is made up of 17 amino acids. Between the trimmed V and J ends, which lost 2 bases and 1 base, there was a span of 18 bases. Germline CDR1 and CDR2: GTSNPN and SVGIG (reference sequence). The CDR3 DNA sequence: TGTGCCTGGAGTAGGCTCAGGGGAACCCTATCTGGAAACACCATATATTTT. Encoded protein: CAWSRLRGTLSGNTIYF. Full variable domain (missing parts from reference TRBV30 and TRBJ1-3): SQTIHQWPATLVQPVGSPLSLECTVEGTSNPNLYWYRQAAGRGLQLLFYSVGIGQISSEVPQNLSASRPQDRQFILSSKKLLLSDSGFYLCAWSRLRGTLSGNTIYFGEGSWLTVV.

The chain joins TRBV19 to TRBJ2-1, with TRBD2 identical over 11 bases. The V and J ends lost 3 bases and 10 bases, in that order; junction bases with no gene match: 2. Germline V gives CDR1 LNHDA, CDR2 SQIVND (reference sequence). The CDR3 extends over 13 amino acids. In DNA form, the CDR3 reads TGTGCCAGTAGTATGACTAGCGGGGCAGAGCAGTTCTTC. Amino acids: CASSMTSGAEQFF.

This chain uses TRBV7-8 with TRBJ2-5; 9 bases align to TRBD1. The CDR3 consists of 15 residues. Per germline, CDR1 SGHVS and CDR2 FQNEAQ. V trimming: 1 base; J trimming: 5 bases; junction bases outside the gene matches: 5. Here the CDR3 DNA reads TGTGCCAGCAGCTTAGACAGGGGGCGCCCGGAGACCCAGTACTTC. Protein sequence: CASSLDRGRPETQYF.

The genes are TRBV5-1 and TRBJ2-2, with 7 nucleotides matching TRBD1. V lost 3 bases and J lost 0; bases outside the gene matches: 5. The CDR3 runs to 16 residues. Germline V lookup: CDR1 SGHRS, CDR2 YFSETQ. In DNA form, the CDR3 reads TGCGCCAGCAGCTCCACCGGGACAGCGAACACCGGGGAGCTGTTTTTT. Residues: CASSSTGTANTGELFF.

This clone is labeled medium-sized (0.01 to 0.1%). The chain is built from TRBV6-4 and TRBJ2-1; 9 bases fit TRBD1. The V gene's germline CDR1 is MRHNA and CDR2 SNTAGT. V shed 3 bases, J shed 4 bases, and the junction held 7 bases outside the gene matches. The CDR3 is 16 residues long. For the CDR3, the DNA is TGTGCCAGCAGTGAGAGACAGGGGGAAATATACAATGAGCAGTTCTTC. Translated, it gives CASSERQGEIYNEQFF.

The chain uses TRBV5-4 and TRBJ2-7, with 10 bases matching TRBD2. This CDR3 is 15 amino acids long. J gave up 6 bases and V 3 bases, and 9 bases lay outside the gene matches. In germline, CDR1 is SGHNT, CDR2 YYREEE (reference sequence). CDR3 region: CASSSQSGGASEQYF. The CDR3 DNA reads TGTGCCAGCAGCTCCCAAAGCGGGGGGGCCAGCGAGCAGTACTTC.

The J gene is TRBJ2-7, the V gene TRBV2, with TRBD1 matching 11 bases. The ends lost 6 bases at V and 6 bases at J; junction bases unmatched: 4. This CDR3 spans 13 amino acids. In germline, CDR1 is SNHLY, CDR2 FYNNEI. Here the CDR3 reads CASREGQGGEQYF. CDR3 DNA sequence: TGTGCCAGCAGGGAGGGACAGGGGGGCGAGCAGTACTTC.

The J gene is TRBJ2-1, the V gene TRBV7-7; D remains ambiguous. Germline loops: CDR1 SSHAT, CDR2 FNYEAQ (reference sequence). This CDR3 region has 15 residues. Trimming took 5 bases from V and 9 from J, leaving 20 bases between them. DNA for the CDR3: TGTGCCAGCAGCGACGGTGGGCCTAATACCGGTGAGCAGTTCTTC. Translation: CASSDGGPNTGEQFF.

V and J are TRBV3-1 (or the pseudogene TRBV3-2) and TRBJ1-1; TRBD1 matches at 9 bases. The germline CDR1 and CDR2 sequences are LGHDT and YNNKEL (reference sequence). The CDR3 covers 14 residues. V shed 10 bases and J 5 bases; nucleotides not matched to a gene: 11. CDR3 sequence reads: CATHPGTGSTEAFF. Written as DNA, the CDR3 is TGTGCCACACACCCCGGGACAGGGTCTACTGAAGCTTTCTTT.

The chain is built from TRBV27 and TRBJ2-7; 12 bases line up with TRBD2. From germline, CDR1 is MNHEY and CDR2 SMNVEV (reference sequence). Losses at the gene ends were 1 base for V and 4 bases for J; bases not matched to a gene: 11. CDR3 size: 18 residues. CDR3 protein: CASSLWGSPGLAGYEQYF. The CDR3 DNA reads TGTGCCAGCAGTTTATGGGGTAGCCCCGGACTAGCGGGATACGAGCAGTACTTC.

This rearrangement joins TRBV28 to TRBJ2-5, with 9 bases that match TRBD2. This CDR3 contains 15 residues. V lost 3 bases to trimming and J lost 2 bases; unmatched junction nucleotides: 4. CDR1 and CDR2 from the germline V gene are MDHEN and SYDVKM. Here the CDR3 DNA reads TGTGCCAGCAGTTTTAGGCTAGCGGGACAAGAGACCCAGTACTTC. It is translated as CASSFRLAGQETQYF.

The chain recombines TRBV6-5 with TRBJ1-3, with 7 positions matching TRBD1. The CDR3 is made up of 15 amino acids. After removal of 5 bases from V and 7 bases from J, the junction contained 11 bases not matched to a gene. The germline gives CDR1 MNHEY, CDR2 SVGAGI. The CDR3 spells CASSPRGALGNTIYF. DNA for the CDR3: TGTGCCAGCAGTCCCAGGGGGGCCTTGGGGAACACCATATATTTT.

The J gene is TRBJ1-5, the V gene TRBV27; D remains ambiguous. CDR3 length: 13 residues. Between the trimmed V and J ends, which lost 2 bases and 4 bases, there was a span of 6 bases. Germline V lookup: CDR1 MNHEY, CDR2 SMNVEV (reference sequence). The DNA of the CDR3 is TGTGCCAGCAGTTTAACAGTAAATCAGCCCCAGCATTTT. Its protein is CASSLTVNQPQHF.

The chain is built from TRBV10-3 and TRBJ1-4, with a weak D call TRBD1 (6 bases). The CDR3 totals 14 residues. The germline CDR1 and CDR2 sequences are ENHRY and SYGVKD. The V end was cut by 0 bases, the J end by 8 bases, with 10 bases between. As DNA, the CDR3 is TGTGCCATCAGTGAGTCTGGGGGCGAGGAAAAACTGTTTTTT. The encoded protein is CAISESGGEEKLFF.

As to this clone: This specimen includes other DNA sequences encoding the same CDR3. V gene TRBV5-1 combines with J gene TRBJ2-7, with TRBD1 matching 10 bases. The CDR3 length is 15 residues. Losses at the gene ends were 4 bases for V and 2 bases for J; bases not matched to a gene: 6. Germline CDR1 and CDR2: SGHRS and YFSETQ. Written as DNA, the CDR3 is TGCGCCAGCAGCCCGGCGGGACAGGGGACCTACGAGCAGTACTTC. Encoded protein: CASSPAGQGTYEQYF.

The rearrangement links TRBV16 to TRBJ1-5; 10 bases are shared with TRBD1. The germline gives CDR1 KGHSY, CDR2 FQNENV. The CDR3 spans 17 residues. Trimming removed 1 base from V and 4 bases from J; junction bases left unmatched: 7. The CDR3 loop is CASSQFPGQGRNQPQHF. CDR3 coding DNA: TGTGCCAGCAGCCAATTTCCGGGACAGGGGAGGAATCAGCCCCAGCATTTT.

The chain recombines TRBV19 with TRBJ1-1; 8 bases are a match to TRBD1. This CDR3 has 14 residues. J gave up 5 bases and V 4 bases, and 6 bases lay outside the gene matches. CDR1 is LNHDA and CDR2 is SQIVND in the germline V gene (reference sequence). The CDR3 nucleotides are TGTGCCAGTAGTACCCAGGGGGCGCATACTGAAGCTTTCTTT. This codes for CASSTQGAHTEAFF.

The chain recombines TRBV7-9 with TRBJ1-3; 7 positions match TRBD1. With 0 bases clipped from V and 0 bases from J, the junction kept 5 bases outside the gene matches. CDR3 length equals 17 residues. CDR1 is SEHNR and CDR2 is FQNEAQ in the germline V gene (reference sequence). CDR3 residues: CASSLARDRSSGNTIYF. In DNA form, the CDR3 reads TGTGCCAGCAGCTTAGCGAGGGACAGAAGCTCTGGAAACACCATATATTTT.

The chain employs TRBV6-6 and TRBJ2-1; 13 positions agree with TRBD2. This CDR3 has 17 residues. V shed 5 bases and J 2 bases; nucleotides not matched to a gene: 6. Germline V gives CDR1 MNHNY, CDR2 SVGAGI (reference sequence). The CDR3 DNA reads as TGTGCCAGCAGTCCCCAGGGACTAGCGGGACCCTACAATGAGCAGTTCTTC. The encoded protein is CASSPQGLAGPYNEQFF.

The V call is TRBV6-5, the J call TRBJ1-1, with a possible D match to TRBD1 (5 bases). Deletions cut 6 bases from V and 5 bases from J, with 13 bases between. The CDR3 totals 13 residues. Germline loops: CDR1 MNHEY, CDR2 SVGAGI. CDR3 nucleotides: TGTGCCAGCAGGAGTCTCGGGGGGACTGAAGCTTTCTTT. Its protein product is CASRSLGGTEAFF.

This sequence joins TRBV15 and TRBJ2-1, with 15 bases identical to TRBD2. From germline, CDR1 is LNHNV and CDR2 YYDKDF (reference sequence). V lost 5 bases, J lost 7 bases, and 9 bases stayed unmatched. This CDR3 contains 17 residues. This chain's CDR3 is CATSPEPGLAGGNEQFF. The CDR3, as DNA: TGTGCCACCAGCCCTGAGCCGGGACTAGCGGGAGGTAATGAGCAGTTCTTC.

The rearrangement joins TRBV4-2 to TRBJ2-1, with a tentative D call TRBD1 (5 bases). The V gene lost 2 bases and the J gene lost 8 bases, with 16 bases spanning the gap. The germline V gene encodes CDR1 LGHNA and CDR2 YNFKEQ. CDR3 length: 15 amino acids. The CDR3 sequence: CASSQRAAGPYEQFF. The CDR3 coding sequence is TGTGCCAGCAGCCAACGGGCGGCAGGGCCGTATGAGCAGTTCTTC.